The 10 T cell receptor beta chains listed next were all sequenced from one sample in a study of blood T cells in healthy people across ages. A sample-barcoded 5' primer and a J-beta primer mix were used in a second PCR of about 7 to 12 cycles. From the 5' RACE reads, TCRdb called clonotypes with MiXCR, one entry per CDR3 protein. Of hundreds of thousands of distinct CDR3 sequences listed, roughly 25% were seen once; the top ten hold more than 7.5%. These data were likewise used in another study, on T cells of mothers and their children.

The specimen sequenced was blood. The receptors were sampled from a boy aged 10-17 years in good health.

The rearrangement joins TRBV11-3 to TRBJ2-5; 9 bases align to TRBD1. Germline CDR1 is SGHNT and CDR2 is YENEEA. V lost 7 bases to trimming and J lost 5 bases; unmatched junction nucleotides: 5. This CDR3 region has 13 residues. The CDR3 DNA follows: TGTGCCAGCACGGGACAGGGAGGGGAGACCCAGTACTTC. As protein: CASTGQGGETQYF.

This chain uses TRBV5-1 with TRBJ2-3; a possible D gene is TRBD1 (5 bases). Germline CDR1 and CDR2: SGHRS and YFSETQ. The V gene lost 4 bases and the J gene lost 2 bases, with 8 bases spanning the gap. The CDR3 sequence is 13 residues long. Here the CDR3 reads CASSGAYTDTQYF. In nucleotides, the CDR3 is TGCGCCAGCAGCGGGGCCTACACAGATACGCAGTATTTT. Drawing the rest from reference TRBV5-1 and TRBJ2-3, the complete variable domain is KAGVTQTPRYLIKTRGQQVTLSCSPISGHRSVSWYQQTPGQGLQFLFEYFSETQRNKGNFPGRFSGRQFSNSRSEMNVSTLELGDSALYLCASSGAYTDTQYFGPGTRLTVL.

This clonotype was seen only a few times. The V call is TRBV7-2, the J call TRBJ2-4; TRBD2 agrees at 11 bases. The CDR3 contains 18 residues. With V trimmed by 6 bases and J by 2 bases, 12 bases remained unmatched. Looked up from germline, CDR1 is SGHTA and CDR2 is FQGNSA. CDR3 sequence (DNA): TGTGCCAGCAGTTATGGTAGCGGGAGGGTAGGGTCCAAAAACATTCAGTACTTC. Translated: CASSYGSGRVGSKNIQYF.

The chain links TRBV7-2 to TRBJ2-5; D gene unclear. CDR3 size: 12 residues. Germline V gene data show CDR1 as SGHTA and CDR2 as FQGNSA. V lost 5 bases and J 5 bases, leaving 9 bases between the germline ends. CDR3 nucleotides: TGTGCCAGCAGCAGGGCGGTGGAGACCCAGTACTTC. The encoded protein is CASSRAVETQYF.

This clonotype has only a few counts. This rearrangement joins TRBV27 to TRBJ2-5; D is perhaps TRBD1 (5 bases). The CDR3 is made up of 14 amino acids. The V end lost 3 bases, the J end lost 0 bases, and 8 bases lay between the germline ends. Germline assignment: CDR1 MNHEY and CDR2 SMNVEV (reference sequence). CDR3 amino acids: CASSFATDQETQYF. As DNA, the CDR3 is TGTGCCAGCAGTTTTGCGACAGACCAAGAGACCCAGTACTTC.

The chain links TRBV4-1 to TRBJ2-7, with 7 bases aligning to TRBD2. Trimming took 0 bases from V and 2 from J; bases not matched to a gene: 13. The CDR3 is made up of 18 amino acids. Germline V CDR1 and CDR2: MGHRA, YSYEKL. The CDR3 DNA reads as TGCGCCAGCAGCCAAGATCGGGCAGGAGGACTAGGAACCTACGAGCAGTACTTC. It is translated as CASSQDRAGGLGTYEQYF.

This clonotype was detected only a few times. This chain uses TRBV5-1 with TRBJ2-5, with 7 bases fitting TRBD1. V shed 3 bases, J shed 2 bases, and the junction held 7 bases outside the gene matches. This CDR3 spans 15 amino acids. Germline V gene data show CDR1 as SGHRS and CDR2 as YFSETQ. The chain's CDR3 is CASSWGTAIQETQYF. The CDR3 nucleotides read TGCGCCAGCAGCTGGGGGACAGCTATTCAAGAGACCCAGTACTTC.

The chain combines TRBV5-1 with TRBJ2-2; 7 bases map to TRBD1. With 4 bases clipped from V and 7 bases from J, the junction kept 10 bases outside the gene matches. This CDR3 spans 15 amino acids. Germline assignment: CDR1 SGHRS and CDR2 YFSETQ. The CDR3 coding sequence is TGCGCCAGCAGCCTGACCGGGACAGATTACGGGGAGCTGTTTTTT. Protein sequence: CASSLTGTDYGELFF. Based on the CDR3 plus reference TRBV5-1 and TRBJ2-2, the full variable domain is KAGVTQTPRYLIKTRGQQVTLSCSPISGHRSVSWYQQTPGQGLQFLFEYFSETQRNKGNFPGRFSGRQFSNSRSEMNVSTLELGDSALYLCASSLTGTDYGELFFGEGSRLTVL.

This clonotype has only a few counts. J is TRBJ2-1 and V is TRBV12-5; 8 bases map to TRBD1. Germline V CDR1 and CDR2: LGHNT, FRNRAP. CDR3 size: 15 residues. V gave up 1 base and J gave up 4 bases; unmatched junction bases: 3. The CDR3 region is CASGLGDRGYNEQFF. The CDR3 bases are TGTGCTAGTGGTTTGGGAGACAGGGGATACAATGAGCAGTTCTTC.

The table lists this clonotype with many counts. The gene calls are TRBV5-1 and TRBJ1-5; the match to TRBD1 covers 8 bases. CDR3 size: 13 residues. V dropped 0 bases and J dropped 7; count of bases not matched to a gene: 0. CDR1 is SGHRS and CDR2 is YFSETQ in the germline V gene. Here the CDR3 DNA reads TGCGCCAGCAGCTTGGACAGGGGGCAGCCCCAGCATTTT. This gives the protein CASSLDRGQPQHF.